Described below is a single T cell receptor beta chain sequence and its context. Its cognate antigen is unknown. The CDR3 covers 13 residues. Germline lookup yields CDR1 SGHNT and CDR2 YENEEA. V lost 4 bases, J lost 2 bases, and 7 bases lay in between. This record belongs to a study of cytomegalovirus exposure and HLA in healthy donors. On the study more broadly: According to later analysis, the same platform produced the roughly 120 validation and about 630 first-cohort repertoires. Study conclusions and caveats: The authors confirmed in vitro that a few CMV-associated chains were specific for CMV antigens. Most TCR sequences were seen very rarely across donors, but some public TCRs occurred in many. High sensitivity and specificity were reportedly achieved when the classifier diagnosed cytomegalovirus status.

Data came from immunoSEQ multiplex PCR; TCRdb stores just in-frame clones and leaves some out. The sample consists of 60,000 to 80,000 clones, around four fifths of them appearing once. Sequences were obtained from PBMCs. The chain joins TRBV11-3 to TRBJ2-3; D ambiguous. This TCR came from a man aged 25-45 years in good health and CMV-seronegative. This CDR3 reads CASSSSSTDTQYF. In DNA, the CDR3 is TGTGCCAGCAGCTCTAGTTCCACAGATACGCAGTATTTT.